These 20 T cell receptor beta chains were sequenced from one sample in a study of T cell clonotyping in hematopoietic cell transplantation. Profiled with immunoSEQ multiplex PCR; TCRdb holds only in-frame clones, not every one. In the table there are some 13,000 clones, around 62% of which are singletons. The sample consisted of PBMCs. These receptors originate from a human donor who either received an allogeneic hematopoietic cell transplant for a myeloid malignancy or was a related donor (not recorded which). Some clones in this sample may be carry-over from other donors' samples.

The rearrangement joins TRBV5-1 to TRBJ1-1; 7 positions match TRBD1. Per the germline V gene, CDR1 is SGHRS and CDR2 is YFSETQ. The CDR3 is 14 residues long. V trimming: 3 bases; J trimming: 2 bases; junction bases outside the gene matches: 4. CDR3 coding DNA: TGCGCCAGCAGCTCGGGACAGCCTAACACTGAAGCTTTCTTT. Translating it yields CASSSGQPNTEAFF.

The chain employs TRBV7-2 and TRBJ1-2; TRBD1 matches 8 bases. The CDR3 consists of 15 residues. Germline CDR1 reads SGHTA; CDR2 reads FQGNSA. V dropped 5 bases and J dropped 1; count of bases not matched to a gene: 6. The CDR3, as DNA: TGTGCCAGCAGCCGACAGGGGCAAAATAACTATGGCTACACCTTC. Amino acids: CASSRQGQNNYGYTF.

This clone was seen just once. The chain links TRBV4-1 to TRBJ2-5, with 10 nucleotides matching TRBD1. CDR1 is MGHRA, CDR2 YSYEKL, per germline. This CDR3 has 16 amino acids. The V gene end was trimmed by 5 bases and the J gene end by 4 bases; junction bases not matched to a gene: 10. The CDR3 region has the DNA TGCGCCAGCAGCGCATCCGGGACAGGGGACGTAGAGACCCAGTACTTC. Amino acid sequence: CASSASGTGDVETQYF.

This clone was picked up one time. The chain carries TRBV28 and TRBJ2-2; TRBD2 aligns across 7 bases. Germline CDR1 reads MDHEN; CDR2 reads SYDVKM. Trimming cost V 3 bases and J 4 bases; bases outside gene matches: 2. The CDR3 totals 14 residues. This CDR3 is CASSLAGVTGELFF. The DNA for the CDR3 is TGTGCCAGCAGTTTGGCGGGGGTCACCGGGGAGCTGTTTTTT.

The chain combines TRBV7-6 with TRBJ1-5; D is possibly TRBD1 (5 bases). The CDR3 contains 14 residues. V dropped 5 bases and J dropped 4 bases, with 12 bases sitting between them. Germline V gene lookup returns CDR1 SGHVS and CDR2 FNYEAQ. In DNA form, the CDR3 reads TGTGCCAGCAGCCCTACCCCAGGGAATCAGCCCCAGCATTTT. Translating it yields CASSPTPGNQPQHF. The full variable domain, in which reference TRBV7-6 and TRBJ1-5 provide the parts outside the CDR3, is GAGVSQSPRYKVTKRGQDVALRCDPISGHVSLYWYRQALGQGPEFLTYFNYEAQQDKSGLPNDRFSAERPEGSISTLTIQRTEQRDSAMYRCASSPTPGNQPQHFGDGTRLSIL.

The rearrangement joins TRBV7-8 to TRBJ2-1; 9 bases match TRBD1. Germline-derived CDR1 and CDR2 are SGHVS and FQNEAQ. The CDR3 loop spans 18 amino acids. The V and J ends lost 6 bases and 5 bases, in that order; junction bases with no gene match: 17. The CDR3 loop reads CASRENRGRWKGNNEQFF. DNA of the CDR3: TGTGCCAGCAGGGAAAACAGGGGGCGCTGGAAAGGGAACAATGAGCAGTTCTTC. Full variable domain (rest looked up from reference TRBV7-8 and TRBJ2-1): GAGVSQSPRYKVAKRGQDVALRCDPISGHVSLFWYQQALGQGPEFLTYFQNEAQLDKSGLPSDRFFAERPEGSVSTLKIQRTQQEDSAVYLCASRENRGRWKGNNEQFFGPGTRLTVL.

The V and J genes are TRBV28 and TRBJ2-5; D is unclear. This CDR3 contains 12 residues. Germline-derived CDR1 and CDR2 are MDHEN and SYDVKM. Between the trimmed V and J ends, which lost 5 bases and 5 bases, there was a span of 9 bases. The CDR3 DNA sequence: TGTGCCAGCAGTCAAAGTCACGAGACCCAGTACTTC. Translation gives CASSQSHETQYF.

In DNA form, the CDR3 reads TGCAGCGTTGAGATTGGCCCTCGAGTGACTGAAGCTTTCTTT. Translation gives CSVEIGPRVTEAFF. The rearrangement links TRBV29-1 to TRBJ1-1; D ambiguous. The germline CDR1 and CDR2 sequences are SQVTM and ANQGSEA. V lost 3 bases and J lost 5, with 16 bases in between. The CDR3 loop spans 14 amino acids.

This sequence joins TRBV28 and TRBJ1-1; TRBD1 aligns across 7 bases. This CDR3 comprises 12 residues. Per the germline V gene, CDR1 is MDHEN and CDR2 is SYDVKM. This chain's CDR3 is CVTGTANTEAFF. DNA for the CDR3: TGTGTGACCGGGACAGCTAACACTGAAGCTTTCTTT.

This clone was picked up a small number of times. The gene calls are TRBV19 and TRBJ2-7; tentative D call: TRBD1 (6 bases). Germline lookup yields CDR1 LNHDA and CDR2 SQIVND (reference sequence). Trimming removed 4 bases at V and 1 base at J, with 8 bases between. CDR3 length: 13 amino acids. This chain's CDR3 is CASSTGQSYEQYF. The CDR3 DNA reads TGTGCCAGTAGTACCGGACAGTCCTACGAGCAGTACTTC. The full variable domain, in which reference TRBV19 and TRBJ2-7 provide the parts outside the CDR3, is DGGITQSPKYLFRKEGQNVTLSCEQNLNHDAMYWYRQDPGQGLRLIYYSQIVNDFQKGDIAEGYSVSREKKESFPLTVTSAQKNPTAFYLCASSTGQSYEQYFGPGTRLTVT.

In DNA form, the CDR3 reads TGTGCCAGCAGCTTTATGGGAGGCTCACCCCTCCACTTT. It codes for CASSFMGGSPLHF. V gene TRBV7-6 combines with J gene TRBJ1-6; D call uncertain. V was pared by 3 bases and J by 10 bases, with 10 bases between. Germline lookup yields CDR1 SGHVS and CDR2 FNYEAQ. CDR3 length: 13 residues.

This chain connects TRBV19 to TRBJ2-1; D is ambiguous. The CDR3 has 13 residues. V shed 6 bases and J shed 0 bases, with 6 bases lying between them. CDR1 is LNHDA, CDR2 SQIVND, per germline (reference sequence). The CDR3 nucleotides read TGTGCCAGTAGGGCGAGCTCCTACAATGAGCAGTTCTTC. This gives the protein CASRASSYNEQFF. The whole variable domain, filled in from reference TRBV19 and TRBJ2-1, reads DGGITQSPKYLFRKEGQNVTLSCEQNLNHDAMYWYRQDPGQGLRLIYYSQIVNDFQKGDIAEGYSVSREKKESFPLTVTSAQKNPTAFYLCASRASSYNEQFFGPGTRLTVL.

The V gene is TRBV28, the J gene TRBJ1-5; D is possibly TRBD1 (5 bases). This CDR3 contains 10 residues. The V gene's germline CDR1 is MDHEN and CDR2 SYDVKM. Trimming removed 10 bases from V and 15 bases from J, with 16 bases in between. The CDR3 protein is CATGAWARHF. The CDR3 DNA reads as TGTGCCACCGGGGCGTGGGCCCGGCATTTT.

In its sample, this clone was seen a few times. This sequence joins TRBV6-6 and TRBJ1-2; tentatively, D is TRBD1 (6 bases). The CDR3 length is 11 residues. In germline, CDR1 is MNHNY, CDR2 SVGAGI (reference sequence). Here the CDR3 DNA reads TGTGCGGGGGGGGCAGGCTATGGCTACACCTTC. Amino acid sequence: CAGGAGYGYTF.

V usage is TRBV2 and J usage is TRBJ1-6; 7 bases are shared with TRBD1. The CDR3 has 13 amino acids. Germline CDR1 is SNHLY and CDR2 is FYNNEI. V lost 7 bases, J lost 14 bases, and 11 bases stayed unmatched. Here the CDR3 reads CASTQGGALALHF. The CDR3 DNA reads TGTGCCAGCACCCAGGGGGGGGCCCTAGCCCTCCACTTT.

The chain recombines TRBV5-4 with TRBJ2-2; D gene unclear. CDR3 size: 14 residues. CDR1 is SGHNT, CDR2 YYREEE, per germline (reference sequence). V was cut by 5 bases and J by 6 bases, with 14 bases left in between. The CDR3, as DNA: TGTGCCAGCAGTTTGATGGCAGGTCCCGGGGAGCTGTTTTTT. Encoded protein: CASSLMAGPGELFF.

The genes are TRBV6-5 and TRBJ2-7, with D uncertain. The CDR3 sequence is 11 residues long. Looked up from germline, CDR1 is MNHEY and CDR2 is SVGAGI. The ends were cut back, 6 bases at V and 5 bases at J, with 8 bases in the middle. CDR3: CASRSYDEQYF. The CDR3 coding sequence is TGTGCCAGCAGATCCTACGACGAGCAGTACTTC.

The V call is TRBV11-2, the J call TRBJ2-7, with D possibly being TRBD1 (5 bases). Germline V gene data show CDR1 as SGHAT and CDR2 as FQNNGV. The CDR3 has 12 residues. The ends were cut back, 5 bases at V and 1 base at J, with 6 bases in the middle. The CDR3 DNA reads TGTGCCAGCAGCCGGACATCCTACGAGCAGTACTTC. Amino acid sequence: CASSRTSYEQYF.

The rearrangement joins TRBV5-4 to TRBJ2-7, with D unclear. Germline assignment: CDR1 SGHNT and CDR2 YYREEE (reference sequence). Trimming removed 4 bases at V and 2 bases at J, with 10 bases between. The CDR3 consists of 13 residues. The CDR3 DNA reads TGTGCCAGCAGCGTGGACCCAGCCTACGAGCAGTACTTC. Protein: CASSVDPAYEQYF.

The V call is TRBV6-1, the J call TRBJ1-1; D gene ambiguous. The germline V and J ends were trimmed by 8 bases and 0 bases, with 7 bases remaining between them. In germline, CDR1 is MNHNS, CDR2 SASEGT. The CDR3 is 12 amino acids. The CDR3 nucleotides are TGTGCCAGCTCGTTGATGAACACTGAAGCTTTCTTT. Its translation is CASSLMNTEAFF.